The 13 T cell receptor beta chains below were found in one sample sequenced in a study of blood T cell repertoires in COVID-19. Here immunoSEQ multiplex PCR was the method, and the copy in TCRdb shows in-frame clones only, minus some. The data show 120,000 to 150,000 clones, 75% to 90% seen once. Sequenced input: peripheral blood. The source is an elderly woman with acute or convalescent COVID-19.

The chain carries TRBV9 and TRBJ1-3; tentatively, D is TRBD1 (6 bases). Trimming removed 8 bases at V and 3 bases at J, with 12 bases between. CDR3 length: 13 residues. Germline V gene data show CDR1 as SGDLS and CDR2 as YYNGEE. CDR3 sequence: CASSSGDGNTIYF. In DNA form, the CDR3 reads TGTGCCAGTAGTTCAGGGGATGGAAACACCATATATTTT.

This clone was seen more than once but under ten times. The chain is built from TRBV20-1 and TRBJ1-2, with D unresolved. Per germline, CDR1 DFQATT and CDR2 SNEGSKA (reference sequence). The germline V and J ends were trimmed by 3 bases and 2 bases, with 13 bases remaining between them. The CDR3 extends over 14 amino acids. The CDR3 reads CSASLSPKNYGYTF. The CDR3 nucleotides are TGCAGTGCTAGTCTCAGTCCCAAAAACTATGGCTACACCTTC.

The J gene is TRBJ2-3, the V gene TRBV5-4; no reliable D call. The V gene lost 1 base and the J gene lost 0 bases, with 12 bases spanning the gap. This CDR3 has 16 residues. Germline CDR1 and CDR2: SGHNT and YYREEE (reference sequence). CDR3 in DNA: TGTGCCAGCAGCTTGTTGCTAGATAGGAGCACAGATACGCAGTATTTT. Residues: CASSLLLDRSTDTQYF.

V is TRBV7-9 and J is TRBJ1-2; 8 bases are shared with TRBD1. This CDR3 contains 16 residues. Germline CDR1 is SEHNR and CDR2 is FQNEAQ (reference sequence). After removal of 1 base from V and 0 bases from J, the junction contained 4 bases not matched to a gene. The CDR3 is CASSLDWTGPNYGYTF. The CDR3 bases are TGTGCCAGCAGCTTAGATTGGACAGGGCCTAACTATGGCTACACCTTC.

The chain links TRBV11-2 to TRBJ1-6, with 8 bases aligning to TRBD1. The CDR3 sequence is 16 residues long. The germline gives CDR1 SGHAT, CDR2 FQNNGV. The ends lost 2 bases at V and 5 bases at J; junction bases unmatched: 5. The CDR3 loop is CASSLRGTGHNSPLHF. CDR3 nucleotide sequence: TGTGCCAGCAGCTTAAGGGGGACAGGTCATAATTCACCCCTCCACTTT.

V and J are TRBV19 and TRBJ1-5, with D hard to call. The germline V gene has CDR1 LNHDA and CDR2 SQIVND (reference sequence). The V end lost 0 bases, the J end lost 3 bases, and 3 bases lay between the germline ends. The CDR3 has 13 amino acids. CDR3 nucleotides: TGTGCCAGTAGTATAGACTACAATCAGCCCCAGCATTTT. It specifies CASSIDYNQPQHF.

The chain joins TRBV11-2 to TRBJ1-5; D perhaps matches TRBD1 (5 bases). V lost 3 bases and J lost 7, with 7 bases in between. This CDR3 is built from 12 residues. The germline CDR1 and CDR2 sequences are SGHAT and FQNNGV. The CDR3: CASSFQGQPQHF. The CDR3 DNA follows: TGTGCCAGCAGCTTCCAGGGCCAGCCCCAGCATTTT.

In this sample, this clone turned up once. The chain couples TRBV28 to TRBJ2-4, with TRBD1 matching 9 bases. V lost 6 bases, J lost 9 bases, and 9 bases stayed unmatched. The CDR3 loop spans 14 amino acids. Per the germline V gene, CDR1 is MDHEN and CDR2 is SYDVKM. In DNA, the CDR3 is TGTGCCAGCAGCCCACAGGGGGCTGGGGGCATTCAGTACTTC. Amino acids: CASSPQGAGGIQYF. The full variable domain, completed using reference TRBV28 and TRBJ2-4, is DVKVTQSSRYLVKRTGEKVFLECVQDMDHENMFWYRQDPGLGLRLIYFSYDVKMKEKGDIPEGYSVSREKKERFSLILESASTNQTSMYLCASSPQGAGGIQYFGAGTRLSVL.

The genes are TRBV14 and TRBJ1-3; D not resolved. This CDR3 comprises 14 residues. V was trimmed by 8 bases and J by 0 bases, leaving 11 bases between them. Germline lookup yields CDR1 SGHDN and CDR2 FVKESK. CDR3 amino acids: CASSSLLSGNTIYF. The CDR3 coding sequence is TGTGCCAGCTCTTCCCTCCTCTCTGGAAACACCATATATTTT. Together with reference TRBV14 and TRBJ1-3, the CDR3 gives the full variable domain: EAGVTQFPSHSVIEKGQTVTLRCDPISGHDNLYWYRRVMGKEIKFLLHFVKESKQDESGMPNNRFLAERTGGTYSTLKVQPAELEDSGVYFCASSSLLSGNTIYFGEGSWLTVV.

This rearrangement joins TRBV30 to TRBJ2-1; D not certain. V shed 4 bases and J shed 3 bases, with 13 bases lying between them. Per the germline V gene, CDR1 is GTSNPN and CDR2 is SVGIG (reference sequence). The CDR3 is 14 amino acids. This chain's CDR3 is CAWTKTTGYNEQFF. CDR3 DNA: TGTGCCTGGACCAAGACGACGGGCTACAATGAGCAGTTCTTC.

Regarding this clone: Germline and junction disagree at one end, which may indicate a read error. This chain connects TRBV6-1 to TRBJ1-2; perhaps TRBD1 as D (6 bases). The CDR3 is 13 amino acids. CDR1 and CDR2 (germline): MNHNS, SASEGT. The CDR3 DNA reads as TGTGCCAGCAGCGAAGAGGGGACAAGGGGTCACACCTTC. Its protein is CASSEEGTRGHTF.

A note on this clone: Within the sample, other DNA sequences also encode this same CDR3. The V and J genes are TRBV7-3 and TRBJ1-2; 7 bases fit TRBD1. The germline gives CDR1 SGHTA, CDR2 FQGTGA. The CDR3 has 13 residues. The V gene end was trimmed by 5 bases and the J gene end by 3 bases; junction bases not matched to a gene: 3. CDR3 sequence: CASSPGTDYGYTF. Here the CDR3 DNA reads TGTGCCAGCAGCCCCGGGACAGACTATGGCTACACCTTC.

The chain employs TRBV24-1 and TRBJ2-1; TRBD2 aligns across 11 bases. This CDR3 is 15 amino acids long. CDR1 is KGHDR, CDR2 SFDVKD, per germline. Unmatched junction bases numbered 2, after V lost 4 bases and J lost 4 bases. CDR3 coding DNA: TGTGCCACCAGTGAGGGGACTAGCGGTTACAATGAGCAGTTCTTC. Amino acids: CATSEGTSGYNEQFF.